This T cell receptor beta chain was recorded in a study of molecular identifiers for immune sequencing clone quantification (dated by TCRdb to 2016 to 2019). A note on the overall study: In a replicate experiment, RNA from around 18,000 or 91,000 naive CD8 T cells was split into five aliquots, four of which were sequenced. This methods study benchmarked molecular-identifier clustering-based TCR repertoire sequencing (MIDCIRS) and TCR RNA copy counting, using CD8 T cells to do so.

This clonotype was observed many times. It has no known antigen specificity. No base quality values were provided; no much bigger clone lies one nucleotide off. The CDR3 has 15 amino acids, counting the end cysteine and phenylalanine. This entry keeps only the CDR3 DNA: 45 bases, framed from base 1. V is cut by 0 bases and J by 4 bases, and the space between the germline ends is 11 bases. The germline V gene sets CDR1 to MGHRA and CDR2 to YSYEKL. Naive CD8 T cells were FACS-sorted as CD8+CD4-CCR7+CD45RA+ on a BD FACSAria II into RLT Plus buffer. To compare sensitivity, a portion of the naive CD8 T cell RNA was divided evenly between MIDCIRS and a Smart-seq2-style 5'RACE protocol. CD8 T cells were enriched with RosetteSep CD8+ T Cell Enrichment Cocktail and Ficoll-Paque, followed by ACK red cell lysis. Library preparation was by PCR. Sequencing took place on an Illumina MiSeq. The Qiagen AllPrep DNA/RNA kit was used to purify total RNA. Before any analysis, reads coming from multiple sequencing runs of the same library were combined into one pool. Per the source publication's procedure: Reads were retained only if their TCR constant sequence matched exactly, and those retained reads were trimmed to 150 nt and grouped according to their 12-nt molecular barcodes. Reads within each barcode group were sub-clustered using a 15% Levenshtein threshold, and quality-weighted consensus sequences were constructed for each RNA molecule. Non-functional sequences were filtered out, along with any lower-count sequence sitting one edit away from another sequence. Based on fitting two negative binomial distributions, any barcode sub-cluster with under 20% of the maximum read count was discarded. TCRdb applied fastp at Q25 and MiXCR to the public reads, then kept only in-frame beta chains. Here each entry gathers all rows of one CDR3 protein and keeps the most common genes and DNA. For this entry, the V and J calls and clone size follow TCRdb and not the study's own pipeline. The table for this sample lists tens of thousands of distinct CDR3 sequences; around 20% of them were counted only once. The biggest ten clones account for 6.5% to 9% of the sample.

Paper-wide results and their limitations: Modeling indicated about 3 TCR RNA copies recovered per cell, compared with about 9.4 by digital PCR, which implies a capture efficiency of 25% to 35%. Without barcode sub-clustering, chimeric consensus sequences inflated TCR diversity; chimeras reached as high as 47%. In CMV-specific effector cells, clones with more than 20 RNA copies accounted for over 97% of molecules, whereas in naive cells such clones accounted for under 1%. Highly expanded clone sizes could be underestimated if identical TCR molecules share a barcode. Even against a background of 850,000 to 1,000,000 naive CD8 T cells, spiked-in Jurkat TCR RNA amounting to a single cell's worth was reported to be detectable.

The TCR was taken from a human donor in good health. Some libraries in this study had Jurkat cell RNA spiked in. The chain is assembled from TRBV4-1 and TRBJ2-3; no D gene is confidently identified. Specimen: naive CD8+ T cells from blood, with Jurkat cell RNA spiked in. What the cell subset or site label conveys for this sample: FACS-sorted CD8+CD4-CCR7+CD45RA+ naive T cells. The DNA is TGCGCCAGCAGCCAAGAAGTCTTTGTTCCAGATACGCAGTATTTT. This translates into CASSQEVFVPDTQYF.